This T cell receptor beta chain was recovered during a study of blood T cell repertoires in COVID-19. As for the study in general: Sites in the United States, Italy and Spain provided acute and convalescent COVID-19 samples.

This CDR3 spans 16 amino acids. The trim removed 5 bases at V and 7 bases at J, leaving 11 bases unmatched. The germline gives CDR1 SGHVS, CDR2 FNYEAQ. TCRdb's copy holds only in-frame clones and misses some; the assay was immunoSEQ multiplex PCR. The profile shows a few hundred thousand clones, 88% of them singletons. Participants had their cohort set by participant-reported clinical history. The clonotype was recovered from a woman aged 25 to 39 who had been exposed to COVID-19. The rearrangement joins TRBV7-6 to TRBJ2-2; 9 bases fit TRBD2. Sequencing input: PBMCs or T cells enriched from blood (not recorded which). DNA of the CDR3: TGTGCCAGCAGCCCCCGAAGCGGGAGGCAGGACGGGGAGCTGTTTTTT. Protein sequence: CASSPRSGRQDGELFF.